This is a list of T cell receptor beta chains from one sample in a study of T cell clones after liver transplantation. The table came from immunoSEQ multiplex PCR; TCRdb's copy has only in-frame clones and leaves some out. Of fewer than 65,000 clones listed, less than 90% are singletons. This specimen consisted of CD8+ T cells from blood, obtained 12 months after liver transplant. The receptors here all came from a human patient who received a liver transplant. The T cells may partly be graft donor cells. Each CDR3 is given with its conserved first and last residue. The order of the fields is V gene, J gene, clone size, D gene, CDR3 DNA, CDR3 protein. The D gene is left open where the match is weak. Expanded clones are given a class, and other clones once, few, many or no size at all.

>TRBV28|TRBJ2-5|.|TRBD1
TGTGCCAGCAGGCTGGACAGGGGCGTCGAGACCCAGTACTTC
CASRLDRGVETQYF
>TRBV27|TRBJ2-7|.|TRBD2
TGTGCCAGCAGTTTCTACCCGGGACTAGCGGGGGGGGAGCAGTACTTC
CASSFYPGLAGGEQYF
>TRBV19|TRBJ2-1|.|.
TGTGCCAGTAGTATAATGGGGAGCGGGTCGTCCTACAATGAGCAGTTCTTC
CASSIMGSGSSYNEQFF
>TRBV5-1|TRBJ1-3|.|.
TGCGCCAGCAGCTTAGGAGCTCTGGAAAACACCATATATTTT
CASSLGALENTIYF
>TRBV5-1|TRBJ2-1|.|TRBD1
TGCGCCAGCAGCCCGGGACAGGCGACCCTATACAATGAGCAGTTCTTC
CASSPGQATLYNEQFF
>TRBV4-3|TRBJ2-1|.|.
TGCGCCAGCAGCCAAGAAAGATTGGGGCCCCCCTACAATGAGCAGTTCTTC
CASSQERLGPPYNEQFF
>TRBV15|TRBJ2-7|.|TRBD2
TGTGCCACCGCCCGGGGTAGCGGGATTGAAGAGCAGTACTTC
CATARGSGIEEQYF
>TRBV18|TRBJ1-5|.|.
TGTGCCAGCTCACCGAGGGAGGATCAGCCCCAGCATTTT
CASSPREDQPQHF
>TRBV19|TRBJ1-1|.|TRBD1
TGTGCCAGTTTTAATCCGGACAGGGGGTGGACGGACACTGAAGCTTTCTTT
CASFNPDRGWTDTEAFF
>TRBV7-9|TRBJ2-5|once|TRBD1
TGTGCCAGCTCTTTTCCGGGACAGGGGTTTAGGGAGACCCAGTACTTC
CASSFPGQGFRETQYF
>TRBV27|TRBJ1-1|.|.
TGTGCCAGCCGCCTCTCGGGGGGGAACACTGAAGCTTTCTTT
CASRLSGGNTEAFF
>TRBV21-1|TRBJ1-2|.|.
TGTGGGAGCGAGGGGGGCAGCCACTATGGCTACACCTTC
CGSEGGSHYGYTF
>TRBV19|TRBJ2-1|few|TRBD1
TGTGCCAGTAGTGTGGACAGGGGTGACAATGAGCAGTTCTTC
CASSVDRGDNEQFF
>TRBV4-1|TRBJ2-1|.|.
TGCGCCAGCAGCCAAGATCTTGGGAGCTCCTACAATGAGCAGTTCTTC
CASSQDLGSSYNEQFF
>TRBV30|TRBJ1-5|.|.
TGTGCCTGGAGCATTGAGAGCAATCAGCCCCAGCATTTT
CAWSIESNQPQHF
>TRBV6-4|TRBJ2-7|.|TRBD2
TGTGCCAGCAGTGAGACTAGCGGGAGTTCTTCCTGGTGGCACGAGCAGTACTTC
CASSETSGSSSWWHEQYF
>TRBV4-1|TRBJ2-5|.|.
TGCGCCAGCAGCCAAGATTGGGAGCAAGAGACCCAGTACTTC
CASSQDWEQETQYF
>TRBV7-9|TRBJ2-1|.|.
TGTGCCAGCAGCTCCCTTCGTGGGGATGCCTACAATGAGCAGTTCTTC
CASSSLRGDAYNEQFF
>TRBV7-9|TRBJ2-3|.|.
TGTGCTGGGGACCGGGCAGATACGCAGTATTTT
CAGDRADTQYF
>TRBV27|TRBJ2-2|.|TRBD2
TGTGCCAGCAGCCCACTCCCGGGGCTAGCGGGATCGGGAACCGGGGAGCTGTTTTTT
CASSPLPGLAGSGTGELFF
>TRBV7-9|TRBJ2-1|.|.
TGTGCCAGCAGCTTAGGGGGAGAACCCTACAATGAGCAGTTCTTC
CASSLGGEPYNEQFF
>TRBV9|TRBJ2-1|.|TRBD2
TGTGCCAGCAGCGTAGGAGGGCTAGCGGGAAACAATGAGCAGTTCTTC
CASSVGGLAGNNEQFF
>TRBV4-1|TRBJ1-4|.|TRBD1
TGCGCCAGCAGCCAAGGGGGGACAGGGGATCCAGCTAATGAAAAACTGTTTTTT
CASSQGGTGDPANEKLFF
>TRBV19|TRBJ2-1|.|.
TGTGCCAGTAGTATGACAGTATGGAGCTCCTACAATGAGCAGTTCTTC
CASSMTVWSSYNEQFF
>TRBV28|TRBJ2-3|.|TRBD2
TGTGCCAGCAGTTCCTATCTAGCGGAGACTACTAGCACAGATACGCAGTATTTT
CASSSYLAETTSTDTQYF
>TRBV4-1|TRBJ2-2|once|.
TGCGCCAGCAGCCTTAGACCCGAGGGGAACACCGGGGAGCTGTTTTTT
CASSLRPEGNTGELFF
>TRBV15|TRBJ2-2|.|TRBD2
TGTGCCACCTCCGTGGGGGGGGCCGGGGAGCTGTTTTTT
CATSVGGAGELFF
>TRBV19|TRBJ1-2|.|.
TGTGCCAGTAGTATTTCGTCGTGGAACTATGGCTACACCTTC
CASSISSWNYGYTF
>TRBV5-1|TRBJ2-1|.|.
TGCGCCAGCAGCTTGGAGGGGCCCTCTGACCATGAGCAGTTCTTC
CASSLEGPSDHEQFF
>TRBV27|TRBJ1-5|.|.
TGTGCCAGCAGTTTTGCGCAAACCGGCAATCAGCCCCAGCATTTT
CASSFAQTGNQPQHF